This T cell receptor (beta chain) was sequenced during a study of T cell changes during pregnancy in multiple sclerosis. CDR3 size: 15 residues. After removal of 7 bases from V and 5 bases from J, the junction contained 11 bases not matched to a gene. Germline loops: CDR1 SNHLY, CDR2 FYNNEI. The sample holds one count of this clone. The data were produced by immunoSEQ multiplex PCR, yet TCRdb's version contains in-frame clones alone and is incomplete. The sample yields fewer than 90,000 clones, 85% to 95% seen once. The sequencing here drew on peripheral blood, taken after pregnancy. The clonotype was recovered from a female donor in good health, enrolled as a control in a pregnancy study. The chain employs TRBV2 and TRBJ1-1; 9 bases align to TRBD1. CDR3: CASMSGQGRGTEAFF. DNA for the CDR3: TGTGCCAGCATGTCGGGACAGGGAAGGGGAACTGAAGCTTTCTTT. Supplemented by reference TRBV2 and TRBJ1-1, the full variable domain reads EPEVTQTPSHQVTQMGQEVILRCVPISNHLYFYWYRQILGQKVEFLVSFYNNEISEKSEIFDDQFSVERPDGSNFTLKIRSTKLEDSAMYFCASMSGQGRGTEAFFGQGTRLTVV.